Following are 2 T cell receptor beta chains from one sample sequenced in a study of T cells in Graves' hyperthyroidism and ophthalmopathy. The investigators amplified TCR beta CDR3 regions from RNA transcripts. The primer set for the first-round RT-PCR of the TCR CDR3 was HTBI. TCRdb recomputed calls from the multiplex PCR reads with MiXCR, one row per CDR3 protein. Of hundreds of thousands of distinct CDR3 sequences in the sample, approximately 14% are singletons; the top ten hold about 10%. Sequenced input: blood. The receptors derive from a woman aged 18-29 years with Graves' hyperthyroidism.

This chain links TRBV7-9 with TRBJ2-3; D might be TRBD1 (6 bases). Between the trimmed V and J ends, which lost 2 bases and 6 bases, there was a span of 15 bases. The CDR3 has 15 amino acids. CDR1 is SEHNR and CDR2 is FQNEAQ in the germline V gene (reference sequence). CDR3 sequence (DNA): TGTGCCAGCAGCTTAATCGGACAGTCGCGGGATACGCAGTATTTT. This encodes CASSLIGQSRDTQYF.

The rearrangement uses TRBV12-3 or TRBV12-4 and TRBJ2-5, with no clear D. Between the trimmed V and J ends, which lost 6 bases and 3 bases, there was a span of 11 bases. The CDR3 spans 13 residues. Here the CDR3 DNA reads TGTGCCAGCAGCCACTCCAGCGAAGAGACCCAGTACTTC. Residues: CASSHSSEETQYF.